The 8 T cell receptor beta chains below were found in one sample sequenced in a study of cytomegalovirus exposure and HLA in healthy donors. Libraries were prepared by immunoSEQ multiplex PCR; TCRdb keeps only in-frame clonotypes and omits some of them. The sample gives approximately 130,000 clones, approximately 90% of which show up once; about 1.9% is in the top ten. The sequenced material came from PBMCs. The origin of the receptors is a woman aged 18-35 years in good health and CMV-seronegative.

J is TRBJ2-1 and V is TRBV7-3; D is unresolved. The V gene lost 5 bases and the J gene lost 6 bases, with 5 bases spanning the gap. From germline, CDR1 is SGHTA and CDR2 FQGTGA. The CDR3 consists of 11 residues. The CDR3 loop reads CASSLGNEQFF. The CDR3 bases are TGTGCCAGCAGCCTAGGCAATGAGCAGTTCTTC.

This chain links TRBV5-6 with TRBJ1-2; no clear D. The V end was cut by 0 bases, the J end by 5 bases, with 8 bases between. Looked up from germline, CDR1 is SGHDT and CDR2 is YYEEEE. There are 13 residues in the CDR3. The chain's CDR3 is CASSLAGYYGYTF. The CDR3 DNA sequence: TGTGCCAGCAGCTTGGCCGGTTATTATGGCTACACCTTC.

This clone is a singleton in its sample. The genes are TRBV28 and TRBJ2-7; TRBD2 is a possible D gene (5 bases). CDR3 length equals 14 residues. Between the trimmed V and J ends, which lost 5 bases and 3 bases, there was a span of 14 bases. Looked up from germline, CDR1 is MDHEN and CDR2 is SYDVKM. DNA of the CDR3: TGTGCCAGCAGTCCCCGACTAAAACACTACGAGCAGTACTTC. It codes for CASSPRLKHYEQYF.

The rearrangement uses TRBV30 and TRBJ2-2; TRBD2 agrees at 10 bases. This CDR3 spans 16 amino acids. The ends lost 8 bases at V and 3 bases at J; junction bases unmatched: 12. Germline lookup yields CDR1 GTSNPN and CDR2 SVGIG (reference sequence). DNA for the CDR3: TGTGCCCGGAACCGGGGTAGCGGGGGGCACACCGGGGAGCTGTTTTTT. It is translated as CARNRGSGGHTGELFF.

The chain joins TRBV30 to TRBJ1-1, with a tentative D call TRBD1 (5 bases). V dropped 0 bases and J dropped 10 bases, with 9 bases sitting between them. There are 11 residues in the CDR3. CDR1 and CDR2 from the germline V gene are GTSNPN and SVGIG (reference sequence). The CDR3 spells CAWSVGVGAFF. CDR3 sequence (DNA): TGTGCCTGGAGTGTAGGGGTTGGAGCTTTCTTT.

V gene TRBV7-6 combines with J gene TRBJ2-7; D perhaps matches TRBD1 (5 bases). Germline V lookup: CDR1 SGHVS, CDR2 FNYEAQ. V lost 1 base, J lost 0 bases, and 10 bases lay in between. This CDR3 is built from 15 residues. The CDR3 DNA reads as TGTGCCAGCAGCTTAGAGGGGATTCCCTCCTACGAGCAGTACTTC. Its protein product is CASSLEGIPSYEQYF.

The CDR3 sequence is CASSPLTGGGELFF. For the CDR3, the DNA is TGTGCCAGCAGTCCCCTGACTGGTGGCGGGGAGCTGTTTTTT. This chain links TRBV27 with TRBJ2-2, with D unresolved. Germline loops: CDR1 MNHEY, CDR2 SMNVEV (reference sequence). This CDR3 is built from 14 residues. V dropped 5 bases and J dropped 7 bases, with 14 bases sitting between them.

V usage is TRBV6-1 and J usage is TRBJ1-4, with D unclear. The CDR3 totals 15 residues. V lost 2 bases and J 8 bases, leaving 15 bases between the germline ends. Per the germline V gene, CDR1 is MNHNS and CDR2 is SASEGT. DNA of the CDR3: TGTGCCAGCAGTGAAACAGCAGCGGGTGAAGAAAAACTGTTTTTT. This sequence encodes CASSETAAGEEKLFF.